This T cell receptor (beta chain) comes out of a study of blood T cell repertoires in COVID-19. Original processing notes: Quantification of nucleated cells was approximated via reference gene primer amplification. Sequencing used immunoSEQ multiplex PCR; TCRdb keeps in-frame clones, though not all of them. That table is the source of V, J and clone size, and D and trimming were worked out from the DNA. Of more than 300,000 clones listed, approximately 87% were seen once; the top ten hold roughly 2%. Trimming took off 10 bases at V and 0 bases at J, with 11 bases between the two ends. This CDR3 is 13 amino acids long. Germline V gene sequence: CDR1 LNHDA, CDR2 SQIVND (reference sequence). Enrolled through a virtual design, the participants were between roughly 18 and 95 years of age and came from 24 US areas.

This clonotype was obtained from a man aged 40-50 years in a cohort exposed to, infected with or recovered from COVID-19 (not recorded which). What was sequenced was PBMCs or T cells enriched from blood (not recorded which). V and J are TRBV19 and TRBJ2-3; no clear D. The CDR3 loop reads CATLVHSTDTQYF. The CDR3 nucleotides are TGTGCCACATTAGTGCATAGCACAGATACGCAGTATTTT.